A selection of T cell receptor beta chains follows, all from one sample in a study of blood T cell repertoires in COVID-19. Sequencing was performed with immunoSEQ multiplex PCR; in TCRdb, only in-frame clones are kept and a portion is missing. The sample consists of roughly 140,000 clones, 70% to 90% of them appearing once. Input material: peripheral blood. These receptors were obtained from a woman in her forties or fifties with acute or convalescent COVID-19. CDR3s include the opening cysteine and the closing phenylalanine or tryptophan. Fields, in order: J gene, D gene, V gene, clone size, CDR3 DNA, CDR3 protein. The D gene is left open where the match is weak. Clone size, where shown, is once, few, many, or a class for clones that have expanded.

>TRBJ1-6|NA|TRBV28|NA
TGTGCCAGCAGTTTGGAAGGGGTTTTGACACCCCTCCACTTT
CASSLEGVLTPLHF
>TRBJ1-5|NA|TRBV4-2|NA
TGTGCCAGCAGCCCGAAAGACAGAGAGAATCAGCCCCAGCATTTT
CASSPKDRENQPQHF
>TRBJ2-7|TRBD1|TRBV12-3/TRBV12-4|few
TGTGCCAGCAGTCCAGGGACAGGCTACGAGCAGTACTTC
CASSPGTGYEQYF
>TRBJ1-2|NA|TRBV19|NA
TGTGCCAGTAACCTAAGTGGTGAGGAAGGCTACACCTTC
CASNLSGEEGYTF
>TRBJ1-2|NA|TRBV3-1/TRBV3-2|NA
TGTGCCAGCAGCCAACCTCTTCATGGCTACACCTTC
CASSQPLHGYTF
>TRBJ1-1|NA|TRBV5-1|NA
TGCGCCAGCAGCTTTGAAGAGGGTTGGGCTTTCTTT
CASSFEEGWAFF
>TRBJ2-1|NA|TRBV20-1|NA
TGCAGTGCTATCACTAGCAGTGAGCAGTTCTTC
CSAITSSEQFF
>TRBJ1-5|NA|TRBV2|NA
TGTGCCAGCAGTGAGAACCAGGGAAATCAGCCCCAGCATTTT
CASSENQGNQPQHF
>TRBJ1-2|NA|TRBV6-2/TRBV6-3|NA
TGTGCCAGCAGCCGCACCCAGGGTTCGAACTATGGCTACACCTTC
CASSRTQGSNYGYTF
>TRBJ1-1|NA|TRBV6-6|NA
TGTGCCAGCAGCTTGGGACTCTCCTTTGGAGCTTTCTTT
CASSLGLSFGAFF
>TRBJ1-5|NA|TRBV3-1/TRBV3-2|NA
TGTGCCAGCAGCCAAAGCAGGGATCAGCCCCAGCATTTT
CASSQSRDQPQHF
>TRBJ1-4|TRBD1|TRBV6-1|NA
TGTGCCAGCAGTGAACACTTGGGACAGGATCATGAAAAACTGTTTTTT
CASSEHLGQDHEKLFF
>TRBJ1-2|TRBD1|TRBV5-4|NA
TGTGCCAGCAGCTTCAATTCGGGACAGGATGGCTACACCTTC
CASSFNSGQDGYTF
>TRBJ2-1|NA|TRBV29-1|NA
TGCAGCTCCTGGGGGTCTCACCGCGGGAACAATGAGCAGTTCTTC
CSSWGSHRGNNEQFF
>TRBJ2-5|NA|TRBV9|NA
TGTGCCAGCAGCGACTGGGGGGGGGCCCTAGAGACCCAGTACTTC
CASSDWGGALETQYF
>TRBJ1-1|TRBD1|TRBV29-1|NA
TGCAGCGTTGCCGCGACAGGGGGCGTGAACACTGAAGCTTTCTTT
CSVAATGGVNTEAFF
>TRBJ1-1|NA|TRBV9|few
TGTGCCAGCAGCACAGTTATGAACACTGAAGCTTTCTTT
CASSTVMNTEAFF
>TRBJ2-5|TRBD2|TRBV2|NA
TGTGCCAGCAGTAACCCCTGGAGCGGGGAAGAGACCCAGTACTTC
CASSNPWSGEETQYF
>TRBJ1-1|NA|TRBV29-1|NA
TGCAGCGCCATCGAACAGGGAATGAACACTGAAGCTTTCTTT
CSAIEQGMNTEAFF
>TRBJ1-1|TRBD1|TRBV9|few
TGTGCCAGCAGCGTAGCTGGACAGGGGTACACTGAAGCTTTCTTT
CASSVAGQGYTEAFF
>TRBJ2-7|TRBD1|TRBV6-1|NA
TGTGCCAGCAGTGAAGTCAGGGGGCCTTGGTACGAGCAGTACTTC
CASSEVRGPWYEQYF
>TRBJ1-3|NA|TRBV7-7|NA
TGTGCCAGCAGCCTTACACGGGACTCTGGAAACACCATATATTTT
CASSLTRDSGNTIYF
>TRBJ1-1|TRBD1|TRBV5-1|NA
TGCGCCAGCAGCTTGGAGTCTGGGACAGGGCCCACTGAAGCTTTCTTT
CASSLESGTGPTEAFF
>TRBJ2-7|NA|TRBV7-9|NA
TGTGCCAGCAGCTTAGGCCAGGAAACCTACGAGCAGTACTTC
CASSLGQETYEQYF
>TRBJ2-3|NA|TRBV3-1/TRBV3-2|NA
TGTGCCAGCGGATCTTCAGGGGGGGATACGCAGTATTTT
CASGSSGGDTQYF
>TRBJ2-2|NA|TRBV28|NA
TGTGCCGCCCAGGCGAGCACCGGGGAGCTGTTTTTT
CAAQASTGELFF
>TRBJ2-4|NA|TRBV7-9|NA
TGTGCCAGCAGCTCACCATGGGACAACGACAAAAACATTCAGTACTTC
CASSSPWDNDKNIQYF
>TRBJ1-5|TRBD1|TRBV4-2|NA
TGTGCCAGCAGCCCTGGACAGGGGGCGAGAGGAAATCAGCCCCAGCATTTT
CASSPGQGARGNQPQHF
>TRBJ1-5|NA|TRBV6-6|NA
TGTGCCATTTCTTTGGGGGCGGGCAATCAGCCCCAGCATTTT
CAISLGAGNQPQHF
>TRBJ2-5|NA|TRBV4-2|NA
TGTGCCAGCAGCCAAGACAACAGTTTCCAAGAGACCCAGTACTTC
CASSQDNSFQETQYF
>TRBJ2-2|NA|TRBV3-1/TRBV3-2|NA
TGTGCCAGCAGCCAAGATGCGGGCGGGGAGCTGTTTTTT
CASSQDAGGELFF
>TRBJ1-6|TRBD1|TRBV7-2|NA
TGTGCCAGCAGCAGACAGACAGGGGAAGGCTCACCCCTCCACTTT
CASSRQTGEGSPLHF
>TRBJ1-5|NA|TRBV29-1|once
TGCAGCGTAGTAGATAGCAATCAGCCCCAGCATTTT
CSVVDSNQPQHF
>TRBJ2-1|NA|TRBV6-2/TRBV6-3|NA
TGTGCCAGCAGTTCACTCCGTGCTGACAATGAGCAGTTCTTC
CASSSLRADNEQFF
>TRBJ1-1|TRBD1|TRBV19|NA
TGTGCCAGTAGTACAAGACAGGGAATCCGCACTGAAGCTTTCTTT
CASSTRQGIRTEAFF
>TRBJ2-4|NA|TRBV6-6|NA
TGTGCCAGCAGTCCTGCAGGTGGGCCCCGGGCCAAAAACATTCAGTACTTC
CASSPAGGPRAKNIQYF
>TRBJ2-5|TRBD2|TRBV7-9|NA
TGTGCCAGCAGCCGTCCCACTAGCGGGTATTACCAAGAGACCCAGTACTTC
CASSRPTSGYYQETQYF
>TRBJ1-4|TRBD1|TRBV19|NA
TGTGCCAGTAGTCCCTCCGGGACAGGTCTTGAAAAACTGTTTTTT
CASSPSGTGLEKLFF
>TRBJ1-1|NA|TRBV4-3|once
TGCGCCAGCAGCCAAGTGGGTCCGCTAGTCTTT
CASSQVGPLVF
>TRBJ1-3|TRBD1|TRBV27|once
TGTGCCAGCAGGGGGACAGGTACTGGAAACACCATATATTTT
CASRGTGTGNTIYF
>TRBJ2-2|TRBD2|TRBV19|NA
TGTGCCAGCGGGACTAGCGGGGGAGCGATGAACACCGGGGAGCTGTTTTTT
CASGTSGGAMNTGELFF
>TRBJ2-3|TRBD2|TRBV4-3|NA
TGCGCCAGCAGCCAAGAGGCTAGCGGGGGGGCCGGGCACACAGATACGCAGTATTTT
CASSQEASGGAGHTDTQYF
>TRBJ2-5|TRBD2|TRBV28|many
TGTGCCAGCAGTTCCCACGGGGGGGATCAAGAGACCCAGTACTTC
CASSSHGGDQETQYF
>TRBJ2-7|NA|TRBV27|NA
TGTGCCAGCAGTTTAATCGACAGGAGCTCCTACGAGCAGTACTTC
CASSLIDRSSYEQYF
>TRBJ1-5|TRBD1|TRBV27|NA
TGTGCCAGCAGCCCGGGACAGGTGAATCAGCCCCAGCATTTT
CASSPGQVNQPQHF
>TRBJ2-7|NA|TRBV6-1|NA
TGTGCCAGCAGTGAGTTTCAGGGAATGATGGACGAGCAGTACTTC
CASSEFQGMMDEQYF
>TRBJ2-7|NA|TRBV12-3/TRBV12-4|once
TGTGCCAGCAGTCAGGGGTTCAACGAGCAGTACTTC
CASSQGFNEQYF